This entry lists 9 T cell receptor beta chains sequenced from one sample in a study of blood T cell repertoires in COVID-19. The repertoire was sequenced with immunoSEQ multiplex PCR; TCRdb's copy has only in-frame clones and lacks some. The sample includes over 150,000 clones, about 80% seen only once; the top ten take approximately 6.9%. The specimen sequenced was peripheral blood. These receptor sequences come from a human donor with acute or convalescent COVID-19. The donor label of this sample is uncertain.

The chain uses TRBV3-1 (or the pseudogene TRBV3-2) and TRBJ1-1, with 8 bases aligning to TRBD1. Germline CDR1 is LGHDT and CDR2 is YNNKEL (reference sequence). This CDR3 has 12 residues. With 4 bases clipped from V and 8 bases from J, the junction kept 3 bases outside the gene matches. The CDR3: CASSLGQGEAFF. In DNA, the CDR3 is TGTGCCAGCAGCCTCGGACAGGGAGAAGCTTTCTTT.

The chain has TRBV11-2 and TRBJ2-1, with TRBD2 identical over 8 bases. With 4 bases clipped from V and 6 bases from J, the junction kept 14 bases outside the gene matches. The CDR3 spans 17 residues. CDR1 and CDR2 from the germline V gene are SGHAT and FQNNGV. CDR3 sequence (DNA): TGTGCCAGCAGCTCAATTGTTGCTAGCGGGCGTCCCAATGAGCAGTTCTTC. Protein product: CASSSIVASGRPNEQFF.

The V call is TRBV5-4, the J call TRBJ2-1, with 7 bases lining up with TRBD2. The CDR3 is 16 amino acids. Germline CDR1 SGHNT, CDR2 YYREEE (reference sequence). V gave up 0 bases and J gave up 4 bases; unmatched junction bases: 7. The CDR3 sequence: CASSLGGDGGYNEQFF. The CDR3 DNA reads TGTGCCAGCAGCTTGGGGGGCGACGGGGGGTACAATGAGCAGTTCTTC.

The sample holds one count of this clone. The chain is built from TRBV19 and TRBJ2-3; TRBD1 matches at 8 bases. CDR3 length: 13 residues. In germline, CDR1 is LNHDA, CDR2 SQIVND (reference sequence). Germline trimming cut 7 bases from V and 5 bases from J; bases unmatched to any gene: 5. The CDR3 DNA follows: TGTGCCAGTAAGCAGGGGGCTGTAGATACGCAGTATTTT. Amino acids: CASKQGAVDTQYF.

The DNA of the CDR3 is TGTGCCAGCAGTTTAAGGACAGCTTGGACTGAAGCTTTCTTT. This translates into CASSLRTAWTEAFF. The chain carries TRBV28 and TRBJ1-1, with D possibly being TRBD1 (6 bases). The CDR3 spans 14 residues. Germline V gene lookup returns CDR1 MDHEN and CDR2 SYDVKM. V dropped 2 bases and J dropped 5 bases, with 12 bases sitting between them.

This clone has a single count. The genes are TRBV10-3 and TRBJ2-7, with D perhaps TRBD1 (10 bases). Germline V gene sequence: CDR1 ENHRY, CDR2 SYGVKD. This CDR3 has 18 amino acids. V was cut by 4 bases and J by 7 bases, with 29 bases left in between. The CDR3 sequence is CAISAGTGAGTSSGEQYF. The CDR3 DNA reads as TGTGCCATCAGTGCAGGGACAGGGGCTGGGACTAGCTCGGGGGAGCAGTACTTC.

This chain connects TRBV13 to TRBJ1-2; 11 nucleotides align to TRBD1. Per germline, CDR1 PRHDT and CDR2 FYEKMQ (reference sequence). This CDR3 has 16 residues. V shed 3 bases and J 4 bases; nucleotides not matched to a gene: 7. The CDR3 is CASSLDRGRRGYGYTF. CDR3 nucleotide sequence: TGTGCCAGCAGCTTGGACAGGGGGCGCCGTGGCTATGGCTACACCTTC.

The chain links TRBV4-2 to TRBJ2-5; 8 nucleotides match TRBD1. The CDR3 totals 16 residues. V lost 4 bases, J lost 4 bases, and 11 bases stayed unmatched. Per the germline V gene, CDR1 is LGHNA and CDR2 is YNFKEQ. The DNA of the CDR3 is TGTGCCAGCAGCCTCCATCAGGGGGCGAAGAGAGAGACCCAGTACTTC. It encodes CASSLHQGAKRETQYF.

The rearrangement uses TRBV20-1 and TRBJ1-2; tentative D call: TRBD1 (5 bases). From germline, CDR1 is DFQATT and CDR2 SNEGSKA (reference sequence). This CDR3 contains 14 residues. Deletions cut 3 bases from V and 4 bases from J, with 15 bases between. The CDR3 DNA reads TGCAGTGCTAGTGGGGCGCCCGGGGGCTATGGCTACACCTTC. Translation gives CSASGAPGGYGYTF.